This entry lists 30 T cell receptor beta chains sequenced from one sample in a study of cytomegalovirus exposure and HLA in healthy donors. The study ran its PCR with 60 Vbeta and 13 Jbeta primers. Produced via immunoSEQ multiplex PCR; TCRdb's table is partial and in-frame only. The table has approximately 170,000 clones, around 80% seen once; the top ten hold about 4.3%. Input material: PBMCs. These receptors all come from a woman aged 50 to 60 in good health and CMV-seropositive.

The CDR3 region is CASSLLSAGNTEAFF. DNA of the CDR3: TGTGCCAGCAGCCTCCTATCCGCCGGGAACACTGAAGCTTTCTTT. The V call is TRBV5-4, the J call TRBJ1-1; D remains unclear. Germline lookup yields CDR1 SGHNT and CDR2 YYREEE (reference sequence). Trimming removed 4 bases from V and 1 base from J, with 14 bases in between. The CDR3 is 15 amino acids.

The table lists this clone with a count of one. The CDR3 DNA follows: TGTGCCAGCTCACGGGGACAGGGCCCGAAATACTCTGGAAACACCATATATTTT. Translation gives CASSRGQGPKYSGNTIYF. The chain links TRBV18 to TRBJ1-3, with 9 bases that match TRBD1. The germline gives CDR1 KGHSH, CDR2 LQKENI. The CDR3 is 18 amino acids. V lost 4 bases and J lost 0; bases outside the gene matches: 10.

The rearrangement uses TRBV7-6 and TRBJ2-2; 15 nucleotides agree with TRBD2. In germline, CDR1 is SGHVS, CDR2 FNYEAQ. The V gene end was trimmed by 5 bases and the J gene end by 6 bases; junction bases not matched to a gene: 7. The CDR3 is 17 amino acids. The CDR3 coding sequence is TGTGCCAGCAGCAAGGGACTAGCGGGGGGACCCGCCGGGGAGCTGTTTTTT. Its translation: CASSKGLAGGPAGELFF.

As to this clone: Other DNA sequences in the same sample also yield this CDR3. The gene calls are TRBV20-1 and TRBJ1-1, with D perhaps TRBD1 (5 bases). V was cut by 6 bases and J by 3 bases, with 8 bases left in between. Germline V lookup: CDR1 DFQATT, CDR2 SNEGSKA (reference sequence). The CDR3 has 11 residues. The CDR3 loop is CSASGDTEAFF. The CDR3 DNA sequence: TGCAGTGCGTCGGGGGACACTGAAGCTTTCTTT.

The chain couples TRBV7-2 to TRBJ2-1; 9 bases agree with TRBD2. The V gene's germline CDR1 is SGHTA and CDR2 FQGNSA. Trimming removed 1 base from V and 7 bases from J; junction bases left unmatched: 17. The CDR3 loop spans 19 amino acids. The CDR3 region has the DNA TGTGCCAGCAGCTTAGATCTTCTGCGGGGGGGTCCCTCCTTAAATGAGCAGTTCTTC. Amino acid sequence: CASSLDLLRGGPSLNEQFF.

The chain couples TRBV5-1 to TRBJ2-1; D may be TRBD2 (6 bases). V was cut by 1 base and J by 4 bases, with 21 bases left in between. Germline V CDR1 and CDR2: SGHRS, YFSETQ. The CDR3 is made up of 18 amino acids. CDR3 DNA sequence: TGCGCCAGCAGCTTGTTTCCCGGCGGGGAGACGGGGTACAATGAGCAGTTCTTC. This encodes CASSLFPGGETGYNEQFF.

The V and J genes are TRBV19 and TRBJ2-1, with D perhaps matching TRBD1 (7 bases). Between the trimmed V and J ends, which lost 8 bases and 7 bases, there was a span of 18 bases. The germline V gene has CDR1 LNHDA and CDR2 SQIVND (reference sequence). The CDR3 has 14 amino acids. CDR3 loop: CASRNRGGENEQFF. CDR3 coding DNA: TGTGCCAGTCGGAACAGGGGAGGTGAGAATGAGCAGTTCTTC. The whole variable domain, filled in from reference TRBV19 and TRBJ2-1, reads DGGITQSPKYLFRKEGQNVTLSCEQNLNHDAMYWYRQDPGQGLRLIYYSQIVNDFQKGDIAEGYSVSREKKESFPLTVTSAQKNPTAFYLCASRNRGGENEQFFGPGTRLTVL.

A single count supports this clone. The CDR3 loop reads CASSLVSGGSDTQYF. The DNA for the CDR3 is TGTGCCAGCAGCTTAGTTAGCGGGGGTTCCGATACGCAGTATTTT. This rearrangement joins TRBV11-2 to TRBJ2-3; 9 positions agree with TRBD2. This CDR3 contains 15 residues. Unmatched junction bases numbered 5, after V lost 1 base and J lost 6 bases. CDR1 is SGHAT, CDR2 FQNNGV, per germline.

The chain links TRBV28 to TRBJ2-7; 9 bases fit TRBD2. Germline CDR1 reads MDHEN; CDR2 reads SYDVKM. This CDR3 is built from 17 residues. The trim removed 7 bases at V and 0 bases at J, leaving 13 bases unmatched. CDR3 in DNA: TGTGCCAGCACCCCGGGAGGGCTAGCGGGAATCTCCTACGAGCAGTACTTC. This encodes CASTPGGLAGISYEQYF.

This chain connects TRBV27 to TRBJ1-5; TRBD1 matches 7 bases. The CDR3 length is 15 residues. The germline CDR1 and CDR2 sequences are MNHEY and SMNVEV (reference sequence). The V segment lost 6 bases and the J segment 5 bases; nucleotides outside the gene matches: 10. The CDR3 DNA is TGTGCCAGCAGCCGCGACAGGGACATGCATCAGCCCCAGCATTTT. Translation gives CASSRDRDMHQPQHF.

J is TRBJ2-1 and V is TRBV11-2; unclear D gene. The germline V gene encodes CDR1 SGHAT and CDR2 FQNNGV. The CDR3 is made up of 12 amino acids. V lost 0 bases and J 10 bases, leaving 7 bases between the germline ends. The CDR3 coding sequence is TGTGCCAGCAGCTTAGAGCTGCGGGAGCAGTTCTTC. Protein: CASSLELREQFF.

The sample holds one count of this clone. The rearrangement joins TRBV5-8 to TRBJ1-5; 8 bases align to TRBD1. Per germline, CDR1 SGHTS and CDR2 YDEGEE. The V gene end was trimmed by 3 bases and the J gene end by 11 bases; junction bases not matched to a gene: 16. This CDR3 has 16 residues. The CDR3 sequence: CASSSTGGGLIGAQHF. CDR3 in DNA: TGTGCCAGCAGCTCCACAGGGGGAGGGCTAATCGGGGCCCAGCATTTT.

Only a few counts were recorded for this clone. This chain links TRBV23-1 with TRBJ1-5; D call uncertain. TRBV23-1 belongs to the ORF category, with a function that is uncertain. There are 11 residues in the CDR3. V was pared by 8 bases and J by 14 bases, with 16 bases between. The CDR3 loop is CASGLVAAEHF. The CDR3 region has the DNA TGCGCCAGCGGCCTGGTGGCCGCTGAGCATTTT.

V gene TRBV15 combines with J gene TRBJ2-7; 10 positions match TRBD2. The length of the CDR3 is 18 residues. Trimming cost V 0 bases and J 2 bases; bases outside gene matches: 10. In germline, CDR1 is LNHNV, CDR2 YYDKDF (reference sequence). The CDR3 here is CATSRDQTSGTRAYEQYF. CDR3 DNA sequence: TGTGCCACCAGCAGAGATCAAACTAGCGGGACCCGTGCCTACGAGCAGTACTTC.

In its sample, this clone was seen a few times. V usage is TRBV10-3 and J usage is TRBJ2-7; tentatively, D is TRBD2 (6 bases). The CDR3 loop spans 17 amino acids. Per the germline V gene, CDR1 is ENHRY and CDR2 is SYGVKD. Trimming removed 7 bases from V and 3 bases from J, with 25 bases in between. The CDR3 bases are TGTGCCATCACCGGGAGTTCGGGCCAAACCCCTTTCTACGAGCAGTACTTC. Its translation is CAITGSSGQTPFYEQYF.

The chain combines TRBV5-4 with TRBJ1-6, with TRBD1 matching over 7 bases. Trimming at V came to 4 bases and at J to 4 bases, leaving 14 bases not matched to a gene. The V gene's germline CDR1 is SGHNT and CDR2 YYREEE (reference sequence). The CDR3 has 18 residues. DNA of the CDR3: TGTGCCAGCAGCCCCGAAGGGGGCAGGGGCGAGTATAATTCACCCCTCCACTTT. Amino acid sequence: CASSPEGGRGEYNSPLHF.

This clone occurred a few times. The chain has TRBV6-5 and TRBJ2-7; 9 bases are shared with TRBD2. The CDR3 totals 13 residues. The junction had 6 bases not matched to a gene; V was cut back by 5 bases and J by 7 bases. Per the germline V gene, CDR1 is MNHEY and CDR2 is SVGAGI. The CDR3 DNA reads as TGTGCCAGCAGTGTAGCGGGGGAGGTGGAGCAGTACTTC. Protein sequence: CASSVAGEVEQYF.

The gene calls are TRBV2 and TRBJ2-3, with D possibly matching TRBD1 (5 bases). The CDR3 sequence is 17 residues long. V lost 7 bases, J lost 1 base, and 21 bases lay in between. The germline gives CDR1 SNHLY, CDR2 FYNNEI. CDR3: CASNGRDGYVGTDTQYF. The DNA of the CDR3 is TGTGCCAGCAACGGCAGGGATGGGTATGTTGGCACAGATACGCAGTATTTT.

The chain combines TRBV7-2 with TRBJ2-7, with 13 bases matching TRBD2. The V gene end was trimmed by 4 bases and the J gene end by 9 bases; junction bases not matched to a gene: 6. CDR1 is SGHTA, CDR2 FQGNSA, per germline. The CDR3 loop spans 14 amino acids. CDR3 sequence (DNA): TGTGCCAGCAGCTCCGGACTAGCGGGAGAGATGCAGTACTTC. Translating it yields CASSSGLAGEMQYF.

The rearrangement joins TRBV4-3 to TRBJ2-3; weak D call: TRBD1 (6 bases). Deletions cut 0 bases from V and 0 bases from J, with 7 bases between. Per germline, CDR1 LGHNA and CDR2 YSLEER. This CDR3 spans 15 amino acids. CDR3 protein: CASSQDDRSTDTQYF. The CDR3 region has the DNA TGCGCCAGCAGCCAAGATGACAGGAGCACAGATACGCAGTATTTT.

The chain recombines TRBV14 with TRBJ2-3; 9 positions agree with TRBD2. The CDR3 has 15 amino acids. V lost 0 bases and J lost 11; bases outside the gene matches: 9. Germline V gene lookup returns CDR1 SGHDN and CDR2 FVKESK. CDR3 DNA sequence: TGTGCCAGCAGCCAAGATGCGTCTAGCGGGGTTAAGCAGTATTTT. This gives the protein CASSQDASSGVKQYF.

Comments on this clone: Other DNA sequences within the sample encode an identical CDR3. The chain has TRBV7-3 and TRBJ2-1, with 9 bases that match TRBD1. CDR3 length: 14 amino acids. Germline V CDR1 and CDR2: SGHTA, FQGTGA. V dropped 3 bases and J dropped 8; count of bases not matched to a gene: 5. CDR3 region: CASSFYRGRDEQFF. The CDR3, as DNA: TGTGCCAGCAGCTTCTACAGGGGGCGAGATGAGCAGTTCTTC.

The chain employs TRBV6-6 and TRBJ2-1; 8 bases are shared with TRBD2. Germline CDR1 and CDR2: MNHNY and SVGAGI (reference sequence). Losses at the gene ends were 2 bases for V and 5 bases for J; bases not matched to a gene: 8. This CDR3 contains 16 residues. The CDR3 sequence is CASSYPLREGNNEQFF. CDR3 DNA: TGTGCCAGCAGTTACCCCCTACGGGAGGGAAACAATGAGCAGTTCTTC.

The J gene is TRBJ1-5, the V gene TRBV27; D might be TRBD1 (6 bases). The CDR3 loop spans 15 amino acids. Germline V gene sequence: CDR1 MNHEY, CDR2 SMNVEV (reference sequence). Deletions cut 2 bases from V and 1 base from J, with 9 bases between. Written as DNA, the CDR3 is TGTGCCAGCAGTTTAGGGACAAACAGCAATCAGCCCCAGCATTTT. This codes for CASSLGTNSNQPQHF.

The rearrangement joins TRBV5-1 to TRBJ2-6; D might be TRBD2 (5 bases). Trimming shortened V by 2 bases and J by 9 bases, and 9 bases separated the two germline ends. CDR1 is SGHRS, CDR2 YFSETQ, per germline. CDR3 size: 13 residues. CDR3 DNA sequence: TGCGCCAGCAGCTTAGGAGAGGGCAACGTCCTGACTTTC. Protein product: CASSLGEGNVLTF.

The J gene is TRBJ2-1, the V gene TRBV15, with 13 positions matching TRBD2. Germline CDR1 is LNHNV and CDR2 is YYDKDF (reference sequence). V was pared by 3 bases and J by 6 bases, with 8 bases of the junction left unmatched. This CDR3 spans 17 amino acids. The CDR3 nucleotides read TGTGCCACCAGCAGGGGACTAGCGGGGATAAGGGCCAATGAGCAGTTCTTC. Protein sequence: CATSRGLAGIRANEQFF.

The chain couples TRBV4-3 to TRBJ2-1; 8 positions match TRBD2. Unmatched junction bases numbered 3, after V lost 1 base and J lost 7 bases. Germline V gene lookup returns CDR1 LGHNA and CDR2 YSLEER. The CDR3 is 14 residues long. The CDR3 DNA is TGCGCCAGCAGCCAAGTTCGCGGGAGGAATGAGCAGTTCTTC. Translating gives CASSQVRGRNEQFF.

This clone was detected a few times. CDR3 bases: TGTGCCAGAAGCTTGGAAGATTTTAGTGAGTTGGACAGGGGGAACACTGAAGCTTTCTTT. Translating it yields CARSLEDFSELDRGNTEAFF. The chain recombines TRBV5-3 with TRBJ1-1, with 9 bases that match TRBD1. TRBV5-3 is known as an ORF, though its function is uncertain. This CDR3 has 20 amino acids. With V trimmed by 0 bases and J by 1 base, 16 bases remained unmatched.

This rearrangement joins TRBV7-3 to TRBJ2-2; D is ambiguous. The germline V gene has CDR1 SGHTA and CDR2 FQGTGA. V was shortened by 5 bases and J by 5 bases, with 6 bases between the two germline ends. There are 12 residues in the CDR3. CDR3 loop: CASSPLTGELFF. The DNA for the CDR3 is TGTGCCAGCAGCCCCTTGACCGGGGAGCTGTTTTTT.

This chain uses TRBV7-2 with TRBJ2-1; D perhaps matches TRBD1 (6 bases). Germline assignment: CDR1 SGHTA and CDR2 FQGNSA. Trimming pared 1 base from V and 4 bases from J, leaving 14 bases between. The CDR3 length is 16 residues. CDR3 DNA: TGTGCCAGCAGCTTAGGGGCAGGGGCTGGATACAATGAGCAGTTCTTC. Protein sequence: CASSLGAGAGYNEQFF.